This T cell receptor beta chain was found in a study of cytomegalovirus exposure and HLA in healthy donors. The V gene's germline CDR1 is SNHLY and CDR2 FYNNEI. With 8 bases clipped from V and 2 bases from J, the junction kept 6 bases outside the gene matches. The CDR3 totals 14 residues. PCR was performed using 60 Vbeta and 13 Jbeta primers. Original processing methods: In a later analysis, of tens of millions of unique beta chains, 9 million to 11 million appeared in at least two donors. TCRdb keeps only in-frame clones here, not all; method: immunoSEQ multiplex PCR. From that table come the V and J calls and clone size; the DNA was used to work out D and trimming. The sample records over 100,000 clones, approximately 71% being singletons. This clone appeared a single time.

The receptor was isolated from a woman in her sixties or seventies in good health and CMV-seropositive. Sequences were obtained from PBMCs. The genes are TRBV2 and TRBJ1-5; 7 nucleotides agree with TRBD1. This CDR3 is CASLGQGGNQPQHF. DNA for the CDR3: TGTGCCAGCCTGGGCCAGGGGGGCAATCAGCCCCAGCATTTT.